These 12 T cell receptor beta chains came from one sample sequenced in a study of blood T cell repertoires in COVID-19. Repertoires were generated with immunoSEQ multiplex PCR, while TCRdb's copy carries only in-frame clones and drops some. The sample comprises 150,000 to 200,000 clones, more than 75% of which are singletons, and roughly 6% rests with the top ten. The sample consisted of peripheral blood. Source of these receptors: a man aged 35-49 years with active or convalescent COVID-19.

V usage is TRBV11-3 and J usage is TRBJ1-2, with TRBD1 identical over 11 bases. This CDR3 spans 16 amino acids. Germline V CDR1 and CDR2: SGHNT, YENEEA. After removal of 1 base from V and 5 bases from J, the junction contained 6 bases not matched to a gene. This chain's CDR3 is CASSLVPGQGEYGYTF. The CDR3 bases are TGTGCCAGCAGCTTAGTCCCGGGACAGGGGGAATATGGCTACACCTTC.

The chain combines TRBV18 with TRBJ2-3, with D tentatively TRBD2 (6 bases). CDR1 is KGHSH, CDR2 LQKENI, per germline. CDR3 length: 16 residues. V dropped 1 base and J dropped 0 bases, with 11 bases sitting between them. The CDR3 nucleotides read TGTGCCAGCTCACCACGGAGCAGCGGGAGCACAGATACGCAGTATTTT. Protein product: CASSPRSSGSTDTQYF.

The chain is built from TRBV6-5 and TRBJ2-7; TRBD1 matches at 8 bases. Germline V gives CDR1 MNHEY, CDR2 SVGAGI. This CDR3 comprises 15 residues. V shed 6 bases, J shed 5 bases, and the junction held 12 bases outside the gene matches. The CDR3 protein is CASRHQTNRGDEQYF. The CDR3 coding sequence is TGTGCCAGCAGGCACCAGACGAACAGGGGGGACGAGCAGTACTTC.

The rearrangement uses TRBV12-3 or TRBV12-4 and TRBJ1-6; D possibly corresponds to TRBD1 (5 bases). V lost 4 bases to trimming and J lost 9 bases, with 7 bases between them. The length of the CDR3 is 12 residues. The CDR3 DNA is TGTGCCAGCAGTTCGCAGGGTTCACCCCTCCACTTT. Translated, it gives CASSSQGSPLHF.

The chain has TRBV18 and TRBJ1-2, with D possibly being TRBD1 (5 bases). CDR1 is KGHSH, CDR2 LQKENI, per germline. The CDR3 has 13 residues. V was pared by 3 bases and J by 5 bases, with 10 bases between. CDR3 sequence (DNA): TGTGCCAGCTCACCCCAGGGCCCATATGGCTACACCTTC. Protein product: CASSPQGPYGYTF.

The chain carries TRBV7-2 and TRBJ2-7, with a possible D match to TRBD1 (6 bases). The germline gives CDR1 SGHTA, CDR2 FQGNSA. V dropped 1 base and J dropped 9 bases, with 16 bases sitting between them. The CDR3 spans 14 residues. The CDR3: CASSLEWQGSGQYF. In DNA form, the CDR3 reads TGTGCCAGCAGCTTAGAGTGGCAGGGGTCGGGGCAGTACTTC.

The chain joins TRBV6-1 to TRBJ1-6; 8 positions agree with TRBD1. The CDR3 loop spans 15 amino acids. V lost 3 bases, J lost 4 bases, and 2 bases stayed unmatched. Germline loops: CDR1 MNHNS, CDR2 SASEGT. In DNA, the CDR3 is TGTGCCAGCAGTGAGGACAGGGTGTATAATTCACCCCTCCACTTT. Translating gives CASSEDRVYNSPLHF.

The chain is built from TRBV29-1 and TRBJ2-1; 10 bases line up with TRBD1. This CDR3 contains 15 residues. Germline V gene sequence: CDR1 SQVTM, CDR2 ANQGSEA. V lost 5 bases, J lost 6 bases, and 10 bases stayed unmatched. The CDR3 reads CSVFGGGTGVNEQFF. For the CDR3, the DNA is TGCAGCGTTTTCGGAGGGGGGACAGGGGTCAATGAGCAGTTCTTC.

The chain uses TRBV10-2 and TRBJ2-6; 8 bases are a match to TRBD1. The CDR3 spans 16 residues. J was trimmed by 3 bases and V by 8 bases; bases with no gene match: 9. The germline CDR1 and CDR2 sequences are WSHSY and SAAADI. In nucleotides, the CDR3 is TGCGCCAGCTGTCGGGACAGGTGTGATGGGGCCAACGTCCTGACTTTC. It is translated as CASCRDRCDGANVLTF.

The V gene is TRBV2, the J gene TRBJ1-5; D is undetermined. CDR1 and CDR2 (germline): SNHLY, FYNNEI. The V end lost 2 bases, the J end lost 0 bases, and 11 bases lay between the germline ends. The CDR3 spans 16 residues. DNA of the CDR3: TGTGCCAGCAGTGAAATGATAGTGAGTAGCAATCAGCCCCAGCATTTT. Protein: CASSEMIVSSNQPQHF.

The chain recombines TRBV19 with TRBJ1-1; TRBD1 aligns across 9 bases. After removal of 8 bases from V and 4 bases from J, the junction contained 11 bases not matched to a gene. The CDR3 contains 15 residues. Germline CDR1 is LNHDA and CDR2 is SQIVND (reference sequence). The CDR3 protein is CASDPGQGFRTEAFF. CDR3 bases: TGTGCCAGTGACCCGGGACAGGGTTTTCGCACTGAAGCTTTCTTT.

V usage is TRBV4-1 and J usage is TRBJ1-6, with TRBD1 identical over 8 bases. The trim removed 3 bases at V and 10 bases at J, leaving 11 bases unmatched. This CDR3 region has 16 residues. The germline V gene has CDR1 MGHRA and CDR2 YSYEKL. This chain's CDR3 is CASSHAPGQVKSPLHF. The CDR3 nucleotides are TGCGCCAGCAGCCACGCTCCGGGACAGGTCAAGTCACCCCTCCACTTT.